This T cell receptor beta chain stems from a study of T cell responses to AZD1222 COVID-19 vaccine (dated by TCRdb to 2020 to 2022). Regarding the complete study: A total of around 240 trial participants underwent TCR sequencing, of whom approximately 210 received two doses of AZD1222 and some 26 received two doses of the MenACWY control vaccine. Trial participants were enrolled by age into subgroups of 18-55, 56-69 and 70-plus years, and 148, 28 and 57 TCR-sequenced participants, respectively, were included in these subgroups. General findings and caveats noted by the study authors: Reportedly, almost half of the unique spike-specific TCRs recognized epitopes lying outside the regions that are mutated in the B.1.351 and B.1.1.7 variants. After two AZD1222 doses, spike-specific TCR breadth and depth were significantly higher than at day 0 and than in MenACWY recipients. Most participants were white British and females outnumbered males, and the authors suggested that clonal diversity may have been underestimated. The 56-69-year group was small, and its depth increase did not reach significance, likely because of low power. Only five or six AZD1222 recipients were SARS-CoV-2 seropositive at baseline, limiting conclusions about previously exposed vaccinees. Vaccine-associated CD4 TCRs spanned the whole spike protein, with dominant responses in regions 160-218 and 743-854. Because no day 14 peak-response samples were available, the repertoires could be characterized only after the peak T cell response.

The sample's time point label is to be understood as: about 28 days (+/-7) after the second vaccine dose. Because spike-specific TCR depth and breadth did not differ between the two schedules, AZD1222 recipients who got a second dose at roughly 4 weeks were pooled with those who got a second dose at roughly 12 weeks. Samples from vaccinated people were obtained from the UK trials COV001 and COV002, which included a single-blind randomized controlled phase 2/3 trial of AZD1222 (ChAdOx1 nCoV-19) in healthy adults. For TCRbeta chain sequencing, PBMC samples were collected from trial participants at day 0 and at day 28 after the second dose. In the case of this clone: The specificity of this receptor is unknown. The sample holds no much larger clone one base away, and base qualities are not on file.

The CDR3 regions of human TCRbeta chains were subjected to immunosequencing. Turning to the authors' computational methods: Repertoire TCRs were checked for matches against a reference library of SARS-CoV-2-specific TCRs that had been generated using the MIRA antigen-specificity platform. Breadth meant the fraction of unique TCRs that were SARS-CoV-2-associated, whereas depth meant the fraction of total T cells that were SARS-CoV-2-associated. Each spike-specific TCR was assigned to its reactive spike region and to a CD4 or CD8 class using the MIRA data. Log10-transformed breadth and depth values were compared by one-way ANOVA with Sidak's multiple comparisons tests. Here the immuneACCESS table is served through TCRdb, limited to in-frame sequences with V and J called. Missing clones are a known gap in these copies; in checked studies unresolved V genes cover under half, and the rest lacks a known reason. V and J calls plus clone size are reproduced from that table; the DNA served to infer D and trimming. Recorded for this sample are approximately 100,000 clones; over 75% of them occurred a single time. The ten top clones hold around 4% of the sample.

Trimming costs V 0 bases and J 8 bases, and their ends lie 8 bases apart. The germline V gene specifies SGHRS as CDR1 and YFSETQ as CDR2. Including the terminal cysteine and phenylalanine, the CDR3 comprises 12 residues. The DNA shown is the 36-base CDR3, in frame from base 1. The TCR originated in an adult who received the AZD1222 COVID-19 vaccine. Recombination linked TRBV5-1 to TRBJ1-2, with a tentative D gene TRBD1 over 5 matching bases. This material consisted of peripheral blood, taken 28 days after the second AZD1222 dose. The CDR3 protein is CASSLGGAGYTF. The DNA reads as follows: TGCGCCAGCAGCTTGGGGGGCGCCGGCTACACCTTC.